What follows are 32 T cell receptor beta chains derived from one specimen sequenced in a study of T cells in Graves' hyperthyroidism and ophthalmopathy. Regions amplified from RNA transcripts were the TCR beta CDR3 regions. HTBI primers were employed in a first-round RT-PCR of the TCR CDR3. TCRdb reprocessed the multiplex PCR reads via MiXCR and lists one record per CDR3 protein. The table shows about 350,000 distinct CDR3 sequences, with 15% to 20% occurring only once. Specimen: blood. These receptors all come from a woman between 40 and 55 years old with Graves' ophthalmopathy.

In its sample, this clonotype was seen many times. The genes are TRBV6-5 and TRBJ2-7, with 10 positions matching TRBD1. The CDR3 is 16 amino acids. V lost 4 bases, J lost 2 bases, and 8 bases stayed unmatched. CDR1 is MNHEY and CDR2 is SVGAGI in the germline V gene. In DNA form, the CDR3 reads TGTGCCAGCAGTTCCCTCGGACAGGGGGAAGCCTACGAGCAGTACTTC. Translating it yields CASSSLGQGEAYEQYF.

This clonotype was counted ten times or more. The genes are TRBV13 and TRBJ1-1, with a tentative D call TRBD1 (5 bases). The CDR3 spans 12 residues. From germline, CDR1 is PRHDT and CDR2 FYEKMQ (reference sequence). Trimming removed 0 bases from V and 12 bases from J, with 11 bases in between. CDR3 DNA: TGTGCCAGCAGCTTAGGTATGACAGTAACTTTCTTT. It translates to CASSLGMTVTFF.

Ten or more counts support this clonotype. The V call is TRBV5-1, the J call TRBJ2-7; a weak D match, TRBD2 (5 bases). Germline CDR1 reads SGHRS; CDR2 reads YFSETQ. Trimming stripped 0 bases from V and 2 bases from J, with 6 bases between. The CDR3 spans 13 residues. CDR3 residues: CASSLGLPYEQYF. Here the CDR3 DNA reads TGCGCCAGCAGCTTGGGACTACCCTACGAGCAGTACTTC.

This clonotype was seen at least ten times. V gene TRBV5-1 combines with J gene TRBJ2-7; the D call may be TRBD1 or TRBD2 (5 bases each). Germline-derived CDR1 and CDR2 are SGHRS and YFSETQ. The CDR3 has 13 residues. Trimming stripped 3 bases from V and 5 bases from J, with 12 bases between. CDR3: CASSYLRGDEQYF. The CDR3 DNA is TGCGCCAGCAGCTACCTCCGGGGCGACGAGCAGTACTTC. The full variable domain, completed using reference TRBV5-1 and TRBJ2-7, is KAGVTQTPRYLIKTRGQQVTLSCSPISGHRSVSWYQQTPGQGLQFLFEYFSETQRNKGNFPGRFSGRQFSNSRSEMNVSTLELGDSALYLCASSYLRGDEQYFGPGTRLTVT.

This clonotype was observed many times. The V and J genes are TRBV20-1 and TRBJ2-7; TRBD2 aligns across 11 bases. The CDR3 has 13 residues. Germline V gives CDR1 DFQATT, CDR2 SNEGSKA (reference sequence). The V and J ends lost 6 bases and 1 base, in that order; junction bases with no gene match: 2. The CDR3 here is CSARTSGSYEQYF. CDR3 DNA sequence: TGCAGTGCCCGGACTAGCGGGTCCTACGAGCAGTACTTC.

Many counts were recorded for this clonotype. V is TRBV6-5 and J is TRBJ1-5, with 7 bases fitting TRBD1. The ends lost 5 bases at V and 7 bases at J; junction bases unmatched: 8. CDR1 MNHEY and CDR2 SVGAGI come from the germline V gene. This CDR3 region has 14 residues. CDR3 in DNA: TGTGCCAGCAGTACACAACAGGGGAGGCAGCCCCAGCATTTT. Translated: CASSTQQGRQPQHF.

CDR3 in DNA: TGTGCCAGCAGGGATAGGAGTGCCTATGGCTACACCTTC. It is translated as CASRDRSAYGYTF. The chain links TRBV6-1 to TRBJ1-2; no definite D call. Trimming cost V 6 bases and J 4 bases, with 12 bases left between them. CDR3 size: 13 residues. CDR1 and CDR2 (germline): MNHNS, SASEGT.

This clonotype was recorded at least ten times. Its ends do not fully match the called genes, so a read error is possible. The rearrangement joins TRBV20-1 to TRBJ1-2; 8 bases are shared with TRBD1. This CDR3 is built from 15 residues. Germline values: CDR1 DFQATT, CDR2 SNEGSKA (reference sequence). As DNA, the CDR3 is TGCAGTGCTGGAGACACGGGACAGGCAACCTATGGCTACACCTTC. This gives the protein CSAGDTGQATYGYTF.

This clonotype was counted a few times. This chain uses TRBV28 with TRBJ2-7; 9 bases line up with TRBD1. V shed 5 bases, J shed 4 bases, and the junction held 9 bases outside the gene matches. This CDR3 is 15 amino acids long. From germline, CDR1 is MDHEN and CDR2 SYDVKM. The CDR3 nucleotides read TGTGCCAGCAGTGGCCGGGACAGGGAAGCTTACGAGCAGTACTTC. Protein product: CASSGRDREAYEQYF.

This clonotype showed up many times. The V and J genes are TRBV6-2 or TRBV6-3 and TRBJ2-4, with TRBD2 as a possible D gene (5 bases). V was trimmed by 3 bases and J by 7 bases, leaving 10 bases between them. The germline V gene has CDR1 MNHEY and CDR2 SVGEGT. The CDR3 is 13 amino acids. DNA for the CDR3: TGTGCCAGCAGTTATTTGCGAGGGAACATTCAGTACTTC. Amino acids: CASSYLRGNIQYF.

This clonotype was detected ten times or more. The rearrangement uses TRBV30 and TRBJ1-1; TRBD1 agrees at 8 bases. Germline V lookup: CDR1 GTSNPN, CDR2 SVGIG (reference sequence). The J segment lost 1 base and the V segment lost 0 bases, leaving 7 bases of the junction unmatched. This CDR3 is built from 16 residues. Here the CDR3 reads CAWSVARQGRNTEAFF. The CDR3 DNA reads TGTGCCTGGAGTGTTGCAAGACAGGGGAGGAACACTGAAGCTTTCTTT. The full variable domain, its missing parts supplied by reference TRBV30 and TRBJ1-1, is SQTIHQWPATLVQPVGSPLSLECTVEGTSNPNLYWYRQAAGRGLQLLFYSVGIGQISSEVPQNLSASRPQDRQFILSSKKLLLSDSGFYLCAWSVARQGRNTEAFFGQGTRLTVV.

This clonotype was recorded at least ten times. CDR3 residues: CSAIRDRANSPLHF. The CDR3 nucleotides read TGCAGTGCGATCCGGGACAGGGCTAATTCACCCCTCCACTTT. J is TRBJ1-6 and V is TRBV20-1; 9 bases are a match to TRBD1. After removal of 6 bases from V and 6 bases from J, the junction contained 6 bases not matched to a gene. This CDR3 has 14 residues. The germline V gene encodes CDR1 DFQATT and CDR2 SNEGSKA (reference sequence).

This clonotype was picked up many times. The chain carries TRBV28 and TRBJ2-7; 10 bases match TRBD2. Trimming at V came to 6 bases and at J to 3 bases, leaving 11 bases not matched to a gene. The CDR3 spans 16 residues. Looked up from germline, CDR1 is MDHEN and CDR2 is SYDVKM. The CDR3 region has the DNA TGTGCCAGCAGGAAACCGGGACTAGCGAAAGTCTACGAGCAGTACTTC. It encodes CASRKPGLAKVYEQYF.

Regarding this clonotype: Since no conserved phenylalanine or tryptophan closes the CDR3, a read error is the likely cause. The chain combines TRBV14 with TRBJ2-7; D may be TRBD1 (6 bases). This CDR3 is built from 13 residues. Germline V gene lookup returns CDR1 SGHDN and CDR2 FVKESK. Trimming took 4 bases from V and 6 from J, leaving 13 bases between them. As DNA, the CDR3 is TGTGCCAGCAGCCTCACGACCAGGGGCGAGCAGTACCTC. This gives the protein CASSLTTRGEQYL.

This clonotype was observed many times. The chain has TRBV12-3 or TRBV12-4 and TRBJ1-5; 7 nucleotides line up with TRBD1. V shed 1 base, J shed 6 bases, and the junction held 6 bases outside the gene matches. This CDR3 is 15 amino acids long. CDR3 amino acids: CASSLEGGIGQPQHF. The CDR3 region has the DNA TGTGCCAGCAGTTTAGAAGGGGGCATCGGTCAGCCCCAGCATTTT.

This clonotype was seen only a few times. The chain employs TRBV5-4 and TRBJ2-5, with TRBD2 matching over 12 bases. The CDR3 runs 18 residues. Germline V gene lookup returns CDR1 SGHNT and CDR2 YYREEE (reference sequence). V shed 0 bases and J 4 bases; nucleotides not matched to a gene: 10. The CDR3 coding sequence is TGTGCCAGCAGCTTGGTGGTGGCGGCTAGCGGGAGGGGAGAGACCCAGTACTTC. This sequence encodes CASSLVVAASGRGETQYF.

Remarks on this clonotype: Mismatch with germline at one junction end may stem from a read error. The chain is built from TRBV11-2 and TRBJ2-6; a possible D gene is TRBD1 (5 bases). This CDR3 contains 17 residues. Germline CDR1 reads SGHAT; CDR2 reads FQNNGV. The chain's CDR3 is CASSFRPTSSGANVLNF. The DNA of the CDR3 is TGTGCCAGCAGCTTTAGGCCCACCAGCTCTGGGGCCAACGTCCTGAATTTC.

This clonotype was seen ten or more times. The V call is TRBV12-3 or TRBV12-4, the J call TRBJ1-5; 7 bases map to TRBD1. The CDR3 sequence is 14 residues long. J lost 3 bases, V lost 6 bases, and 5 bases had no gene match. As DNA, the CDR3 is TGTGCCAGCAGCCAAGGGACAGTCAATCAGCCCCAGCATTTT. Protein product: CASSQGTVNQPQHF.

Many counts were recorded for this clonotype. This sequence joins TRBV27 and TRBJ1-1; 7 bases agree with TRBD1. The J segment lost 2 bases and the V segment lost 3 bases, leaving 12 bases of the junction unmatched. Germline V gene data show CDR1 as MNHEY and CDR2 as SMNVEV (reference sequence). CDR3 size: 17 residues. CDR3 in DNA: TGTGCCAGCAGTTTTTGGGGTCGGGCAGGGGGTAACACTGAAGCTTTCTTT. Translating gives CASSFWGRAGGNTEAFF.

This clonotype occurred a few times. The chain joins TRBV28 to TRBJ2-7; TRBD2 might be the D (6 bases). Germline V CDR1 and CDR2: MDHEN, SYDVKM. This CDR3 is built from 15 residues. Trimming removed 6 bases at V and 2 bases at J, with 17 bases between. As DNA, the CDR3 is TGTGCCAGCAGCCATCTTGAGTGGGGGGCCTACGAGCAGTACTTC. It codes for CASSHLEWGAYEQYF. The whole variable domain, remainder taken from reference TRBV28 and TRBJ2-7, is DVKVTQSSRYLVKRTGEKVFLECVQDMDHENMFWYRQDPGLGLRLIYFSYDVKMKEKGDIPEGYSVSREKKERFSLILESASTNQTSMYLCASSHLEWGAYEQYFGPGTRLTVT.

The chain uses TRBV28 and TRBJ2-7; 7 positions agree with TRBD2. Germline loops: CDR1 MDHEN, CDR2 SYDVKM. Trimming at V came to 4 bases and at J to 6 bases, leaving 12 bases not matched to a gene. The CDR3 runs to 15 residues. The CDR3 nucleotides are TGTGCCAGCAGTTCGCTAGCGGAACTCGAGAGCGAGCAGTACTTC. Translated: CASSSLAELESEQYF.

The chain links TRBV12-3 or TRBV12-4 to TRBJ1-6; D possibly corresponds to TRBD1 (5 bases). CDR3 size: 14 residues. Trimming took 5 bases from V and 7 from J, leaving 12 bases between them. CDR3: CASSKDTFNSPLHF. CDR3 nucleotides: TGTGCCAGCAGTAAGGACACGTTCAATTCACCCCTCCACTTT.

A word on this clonotype: This clone may be a read error of a much larger clone one base away. The rearrangement joins TRBV12-3 or TRBV12-4 to TRBJ1-6; 8 nucleotides agree with TRBD1. This CDR3 spans 14 amino acids. The ends lost 5 bases at V and 8 bases at J; junction bases unmatched: 5. The CDR3 DNA sequence: TGTGCCAGCAGTCCCAGGGGGCTCGATTCACCCCTCCACTTT. It yields the protein CASSPRGLDSPLHF.

In its sample, this clonotype was seen many times. The rearrangement uses TRBV7-8 and TRBJ2-7, with 8 bases lining up with TRBD1. V gave up 1 base and J gave up 3 bases; unmatched junction bases: 2. The CDR3 length is 14 residues. Germline lookup yields CDR1 SGHVS and CDR2 FQNEAQ. The DNA for the CDR3 is TGTGCCAGCAGCTTAGGTGGGACAGGCTACGAGCAGTACTTC. Translated: CASSLGGTGYEQYF.

The sample holds many counts of this clonotype. The chain uses TRBV28 and TRBJ1-2; perhaps TRBD1 as D (6 bases). From germline, CDR1 is MDHEN and CDR2 SYDVKM. The CDR3 runs to 17 residues. V was pared by 5 bases and J by 8 bases, with 27 bases between. The CDR3 region has the DNA TGTGCCAGCAGTGCAGTGGGACACACAAAAGCCACTCGAGGCTACACCTTC. Its protein product is CASSAVGHTKATRGYTF.

Ten or more counts support this clonotype. The genes are TRBV28 and TRBJ2-7; 13 bases map to TRBD2. Germline V CDR1 and CDR2: MDHEN, SYDVKM. The CDR3 runs 17 residues. Germline trimming cut 4 bases from V and 0 bases from J; bases unmatched to any gene: 6. The CDR3 sequence is CASSSGLAGAHSYEQYF. The DNA for the CDR3 is TGTGCCAGCAGTTCAGGACTAGCGGGAGCTCACTCCTACGAGCAGTACTTC.

This clonotype was seen many times. The genes are TRBV19 and TRBJ2-2; the match to TRBD2 covers 10 bases. Germline V gene sequence: CDR1 LNHDA, CDR2 SQIVND (reference sequence). V lost 5 bases, J lost 4 bases, and 16 bases stayed unmatched. The CDR3 has 19 residues. The CDR3 sequence is CASSPNSGLAGVSTGELFF. The CDR3 region has the DNA TGTGCCAGTAGTCCCAACTCCGGGCTAGCGGGAGTTAGCACCGGGGAGCTGTTTTTT.

This clonotype has just one count. The rearrangement links TRBV11-2 to TRBJ1-2; the D is unclear. The V end lost 3 bases, the J end lost 7 bases, and 6 bases lay between the germline ends. The CDR3 consists of 11 residues. The germline V gene encodes CDR1 SGHAT and CDR2 FQNNGV. CDR3 protein: CASSFASGYTF. The CDR3 region has the DNA TGTGCCAGCAGCTTCGCATCTGGCTACACCTTC.

In its sample, this clonotype was seen a few times. The V and J genes are TRBV6-2 or TRBV6-3 and TRBJ1-2; TRBD1 matches at 9 bases. Germline CDR1 reads MNHEY; CDR2 reads SVGEGT. CDR3 length: 15 residues. With 6 bases clipped from V and 6 bases from J, the junction kept 11 bases outside the gene matches. CDR3 loop: CASSIWTGVANGYTF. DNA of the CDR3: TGTGCCAGCAGCATCTGGACAGGGGTCGCGAATGGCTACACCTTC.

This clonotype has a count of ten or more. The chain employs TRBV2 and TRBJ1-1; D may be TRBD1 (5 bases). The V and J ends lost 4 bases and 2 bases respectively, with 8 bases between them. CDR1 and CDR2 (germline): SNHLY, FYNNEI. CDR3 length equals 13 residues. The DNA for the CDR3 is TGTGCCAGCAGTGTGGGGCTAAACACTGAAGCTTTCTTT. Amino acid sequence: CASSVGLNTEAFF.

V gene TRBV20-1 combines with J gene TRBJ2-7, with D possibly TRBD1 on 5 matching bases. Germline V gives CDR1 DFQATT, CDR2 SNEGSKA (reference sequence). Trimming removed 0 bases from V and 3 bases from J, with 24 bases in between. The CDR3 extends over 18 amino acids. This chain's CDR3 is CSARDALLQVGAGYEQYF. The CDR3 DNA follows: TGCAGTGCTAGAGATGCATTACTTCAGGTAGGGGCTGGCTACGAGCAGTACTTC.

In this sample, this clonotype turned up many times. The genes are TRBV11-2 and TRBJ2-5, with TRBD2 identical over 10 bases. Germline V lookup: CDR1 SGHAT, CDR2 FQNNGV. V gave up 4 bases and J gave up 3 bases; unmatched junction bases: 5. This CDR3 is built from 15 residues. CDR3: CASSSVLAGEETQYF. The CDR3 DNA reads as TGTGCCAGCAGCTCGGTTCTAGCGGGAGAAGAGACCCAGTACTTC.